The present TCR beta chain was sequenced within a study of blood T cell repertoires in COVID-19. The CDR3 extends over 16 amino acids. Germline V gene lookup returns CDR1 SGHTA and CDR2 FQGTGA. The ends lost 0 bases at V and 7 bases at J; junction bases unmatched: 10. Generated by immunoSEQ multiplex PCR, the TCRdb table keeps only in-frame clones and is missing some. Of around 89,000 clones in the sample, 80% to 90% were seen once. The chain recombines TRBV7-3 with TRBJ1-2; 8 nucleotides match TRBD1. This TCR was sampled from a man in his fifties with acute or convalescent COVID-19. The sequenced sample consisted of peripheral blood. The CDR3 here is CASSLTKQGTGSGYTF. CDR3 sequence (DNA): TGTGCCAGCAGCTTAACCAAACAGGGGACAGGATCTGGCTACACCTTC.